Below are 7 T cell receptor beta chains sequenced from a single sample in a study of monozygotic twins with inflammatory bowel disease. Reprocessing the 5' RACE reads, TCRdb reports a single entry for every CDR3 protein and omits DNA. The sample table includes 310,000 or so distinct CDR3 sequences. Sequencing was performed on blood. The origin of the receptors is a human donor with ulcerative colitis or Crohn's disease, or a healthy co-twin of an affected twin (not recorded which).

The chain couples TRBV12-3 or TRBV12-4 to TRBJ2-1; TCRdb gives TRBD1 as the D gene, but with no DNA this cannot be confirmed. The CDR3 extends over 15 amino acids. Here the CDR3 reads CASSSQGIVGNEQFF.

The J gene is TRBJ2-3, the V gene TRBV12-5; TCRdb calls TRBD1, which cannot be checked without DNA. CDR1 and CDR2 (germline): LGHNT, FRNRAP. This CDR3 is built from 15 residues. CDR3 sequence: CASGLGQGYTDTQYF.

The chain carries TRBV6-6 and TRBJ2-1. There are 14 residues in the CDR3. Per germline, CDR1 MNHNY and CDR2 SVGAGI (reference sequence). This CDR3 reads CASSYRQEYNEQFF.

The chain recombines TRBV27 with TRBJ2-1; TCRdb's D gene call, TRBD1, goes unchecked for lack of DNA. The CDR3 loop spans 18 amino acids. CDR1 is MNHEY and CDR2 is SMNVEV in the germline V gene (reference sequence). The CDR3 loop is CASSFTGGVAGLSNEQFF.

The chain carries TRBV29-1 and TRBJ2-7; lacking DNA, the TRBD1 call made by TCRdb goes unchecked. Germline V gene data show CDR1 as SQVTM and CDR2 as ANQGSEA. The CDR3 consists of 13 residues. CDR3 protein: CSVTGPEVYEQYF.

The chain is built from TRBV27 and TRBJ1-5; TCRdb returns TRBD1, unconfirmable since there is no DNA. The V gene's germline CDR1 is MNHEY and CDR2 SMNVEV (reference sequence). This CDR3 comprises 16 residues. The CDR3 region is CASTLGQGLSNQPQHF.

CDR3 sequence: CASSLAGRGTQYF. The chain employs TRBV7-8 and TRBJ2-5; TCRdb's D call of TRBD2 is untestable without DNA. The CDR3 sequence is 13 residues long. Germline assignment: CDR1 SGHVS and CDR2 FQNEAQ. The full variable domain, rest sourced from reference TRBV7-8 and TRBJ2-5, is GAGVSQSPRYKVAKRGQDVALRCDPISGHVSLFWYQQALGQGPEFLTYFQNEAQLDKSGLPSDRFFAERPEGSVSTLKIQRTQQEDSAVYLCASSLAGRGTQYFGPGTRLLVL.